The next 23 T cell receptor beta chains were all read from a single sample in a study of T cells in Graves' hyperthyroidism and ophthalmopathy. RNA transcripts provided the source from which TCR beta CDR3 regions were amplified. TCR CDR3 underwent first-round RT-PCR with the HTBI primer set. MiXCR, run by TCRdb on the multiplex PCR reads, gives a single entry per CDR3 protein. The data show 610,000 or so distinct CDR3 sequences, 40% to 55% seen once. Sequenced input: peripheral blood or thyroid tissue (not recorded which). All receptors come from a woman in her late teens or twenties with Graves' hyperthyroidism.

At least ten counts were recorded for this clonotype. The chain carries TRBV7-8 and TRBJ2-2; D possibly corresponds to TRBD1 (6 bases). Trimming shortened V by 1 base and J by 0 bases, and 9 bases separated the two germline ends. The CDR3 runs 16 residues. Per the germline V gene, CDR1 is SGHVS and CDR2 is FQNEAQ. The CDR3: CASSLVGTTNTGELFF. The CDR3 nucleotides read TGTGCCAGCAGCTTAGTTGGGACAACGAACACCGGGGAGCTGTTTTTT. The full variable domain, with the rest looked up from reference TRBV7-8 and TRBJ2-2, is GAGVSQSPRYKVAKRGQDVALRCDPISGHVSLFWYQQALGQGPEFLTYFQNEAQLDKSGLPSDRFFAERPEGSVSTLKIQRTQQEDSAVYLCASSLVGTTNTGELFFGEGSRLTVL.

This clonotype was detected ten times or more. The rearrangement joins TRBV9 to TRBJ2-5; TRBD2 is a possible D gene (5 bases). The V end lost 2 bases, the J end lost 1 base, and 9 bases lay between the germline ends. The CDR3 loop spans 14 amino acids. The V gene's germline CDR1 is SGDLS and CDR2 YYNGEE. CDR3 in DNA: TGTGCCAGCAGCGTTAACGGGGTCCAAGAGACCCAGTACTTC. Translation gives CASSVNGVQETQYF.

V gene TRBV7-3 combines with J gene TRBJ1-3; TRBD1 matches 7 bases. V shed 5 bases and J 4 bases; nucleotides not matched to a gene: 8. Germline lookup yields CDR1 SGHTA and CDR2 FQGTGA. This CDR3 comprises 15 residues. The CDR3 region is CASSVSGTEGNTIYF. In nucleotides, the CDR3 is TGTGCCAGCAGCGTAAGCGGGACAGAAGGAAACACCATATATTTT.

A word on this clonotype: This may arise from a read error, as a much more abundant clone is one base away. This chain connects TRBV12-5 to TRBJ2-7, with D tentatively TRBD1 or TRBD2 (6 bases each). This CDR3 comprises 15 residues. Germline lookup yields CDR1 LGHNT and CDR2 FRNRAP. Trimming cost V 2 bases and J 5 bases, with 16 bases left between them. The CDR3 DNA sequence: TGTGCTAGTGGTTTGAATAGGGCAGGGGAGGACGAGCAGTACTTC. It encodes CASGLNRAGEDEQYF. Full variable domain (rest looked up from reference TRBV12-5 and TRBJ2-7): DARVTQTPRHKVTEMGQEVTMRCQPILGHNTVFWYRQTMMQGLELLAYFRNRAPLDDSGMPKDRFSAEMPDATLATLKIQPSEPRDSAVYFCASGLNRAGEDEQYFGPGTRLTVT.

In its sample, this clonotype was seen once. The V call is TRBV5-1, the J call TRBJ1-2; no reliable D call. The CDR3 consists of 13 residues. Germline lookup yields CDR1 SGHRS and CDR2 YFSETQ. Between the trimmed V and J ends, which lost 8 bases and 6 bases, there was a span of 17 bases. The CDR3 nucleotides read TGCGCCAGTACCTTCGTAGGCAGCCATGGCTACACCTTC. It yields the protein CASTFVGSHGYTF.

This clonotype was detected only a few times. This sequence joins TRBV6-1 and TRBJ2-6; D is possibly TRBD1 or TRBD2 (5 bases each). This CDR3 contains 14 residues. Germline values: CDR1 MNHNS, CDR2 SASEGT. Trimming stripped 2 bases from V and 4 bases from J, with 6 bases between. The CDR3 DNA is TGTGCCAGCAGTGAATGGGGGGGGGCCAACGTCCTGACTTTC. Its translation: CASSEWGGANVLTF.

This clonotype was seen repeatedly, ten times or more. The rearrangement links TRBV19 to TRBJ2-2, with 8 bases aligning to TRBD1. V gave up 4 bases and J gave up 7 bases; unmatched junction bases: 2. The length of the CDR3 is 13 residues. The germline CDR1 and CDR2 sequences are LNHDA and SQIVND (reference sequence). The CDR3 bases are TGTGCCAGTAGTAGGACAGGGCTCGGGGAGCTGTTTTTT. Translated: CASSRTGLGELFF.

This clonotype was seen ten or more times. The chain is built from TRBV7-2 and TRBJ1-1; D is unresolved. The germline V and J ends were trimmed by 5 bases and 11 bases, with 24 bases remaining between them. The CDR3 contains 15 residues. Germline assignment: CDR1 SGHTA and CDR2 FQGNSA. CDR3 region: CASSPMDSLGSAAFF. CDR3 nucleotides: TGTGCCAGCAGCCCGATGGATTCTTTGGGTTCGGCGGCTTTCTTT. The variable domain in full, with the rest retrieved from reference TRBV7-2 and TRBJ1-1, is GAGVSQSPSNKVTEKGKDVELRCDPISGHTALYWYRQSLGQGLEFLIYFQGNSAPDKSGLPSDRFSAERTGGSVSTLTIQRTQQEDSAVYLCASSPMDSLGSAAFFGQGTRLTVV.

This clonotype was picked up many times. The V and J genes are TRBV11-2 and TRBJ2-7, with a possible D match to TRBD2 (7 bases). Germline V gene data show CDR1 as SGHAT and CDR2 as FQNNGV. V shed 2 bases and J shed 6 bases, with 23 bases lying between them. CDR3 length: 17 residues. This chain's CDR3 is CASSLRAGGGQYVEQYF. The CDR3 nucleotides read TGTGCCAGCAGCTTAAGGGCTGGCGGGGGCCAGTATGTCGAGCAGTACTTC.

This clonotype was counted at least ten times. This chain connects TRBV4-1 to TRBJ2-7, with D possibly being TRBD2 (5 bases). Germline V CDR1 and CDR2: MGHRA, YSYEKL. This CDR3 has 16 residues. V lost 1 base and J 0 bases, leaving 13 bases between the germline ends. The CDR3 loop reads CASSQAVGLASYEQYF. DNA for the CDR3: TGCGCCAGCAGCCAAGCGGTCGGCCTAGCCTCCTACGAGCAGTACTTC.

By share, this clonotype counts as large. This sequence joins TRBV5-6 and TRBJ1-3; D is perhaps TRBD1 (5 bases). The CDR3 is made up of 16 amino acids. The ends were cut back, 0 bases at V and 2 bases at J, with 12 bases in the middle. In germline, CDR1 is SGHDT, CDR2 YYEEEE. CDR3: CASSLASDSAGNTIYF. Here the CDR3 DNA reads TGTGCCAGCAGCTTGGCGTCCGACAGTGCTGGAAACACCATATATTTT.

The rearrangement links TRBV25-1 to TRBJ2-7; either TRBD1 or TRBD2 may supply D (5 bases each). Per germline, CDR1 MGHDK and CDR2 SYGVNS. V shed 6 bases and J shed 2 bases, with 20 bases lying between them. The CDR3 has 16 amino acids. This chain's CDR3 is CASSLMGTQSTYEQYF. CDR3 bases: TGTGCCAGCAGCTTAATGGGGACGCAATCTACCTACGAGCAGTACTTC.

This clonotype was seen many times. The chain recombines TRBV10-3 with TRBJ2-7; D is perhaps TRBD1 (5 bases). The CDR3 sequence is 12 residues long. Germline V gives CDR1 ENHRY, CDR2 SYGVKD. Trimming pared 0 bases from V and 11 bases from J, leaving 11 bases between. CDR3 loop: CAISESWQGEYF. In nucleotides, the CDR3 is TGTGCCATCAGTGAGTCATGGCAGGGCGAGTACTTC.

This clonotype showed up many times. The rearrangement uses TRBV9 and TRBJ1-4; no clear D gene. CDR1 SGDLS and CDR2 YYNGEE come from the germline V gene. Trimming removed 2 bases at V and 8 bases at J, with 10 bases between. The CDR3 sequence is 13 residues long. The chain's CDR3 is CASSVHLGEKLFF. In nucleotides, the CDR3 is TGTGCCAGCAGCGTGCATCTCGGGGAAAAACTGTTTTTT.

There are many counts of this clonotype. The genes are TRBV20-1 and TRBJ2-3; D gene ambiguous. Trimming left V 3 bases short and J 0 bases short, with 13 bases between. Per the germline V gene, CDR1 is DFQATT and CDR2 is SNEGSKA (reference sequence). The CDR3 has 15 amino acids. CDR3 nucleotide sequence: TGCAGTGCTAGCGAGCTGGGTGGGAGCACAGATACGCAGTATTTT. Translated, it gives CSASELGGSTDTQYF.

V gene TRBV30 combines with J gene TRBJ1-2, with D possibly matching TRBD1 (5 bases). The CDR3 is 16 amino acids. Germline V lookup: CDR1 GTSNPN, CDR2 SVGIG (reference sequence). V lost 1 base to trimming and J lost 0 bases, with 15 bases between them. CDR3 in DNA: TGTGCCTGGAGTGGACGTAGGGGAGGGCCTAACTATGGCTACACCTTC. Its translation: CAWSGRRGGPNYGYTF.

This clonotype was detected many times. The CDR3 DNA reads TGTGCCAGCAGCCAAGATTATTCAAGCAATCAGCCCCAGCATTTT. Protein product: CASSQDYSSNQPQHF. V gene TRBV3-1 combines with J gene TRBJ1-5, with D uncertain. CDR1 LGHDT and CDR2 YNNKEL come from the germline V gene (reference sequence). CDR3 size: 15 residues. Trimming left V 0 bases short and J 1 base short, with 7 bases between.

This clonotype was recorded at least ten times. This chain joins TRBV12-3 or TRBV12-4 and TRBJ2-7; TRBD1 matches at 8 bases. V gave up 5 bases and J gave up 6 bases; unmatched junction bases: 9. The CDR3 spans 14 residues. This CDR3 reads CASSITGTGTEQYF. The CDR3 coding sequence is TGTGCCAGCAGTATCACCGGGACAGGAACCGAGCAGTACTTC.

This clonotype was detected many times. CDR3 loop: CSAREGGMAGVYEQYF. DNA of the CDR3: TGCAGTGCTAGAGAGGGGGGAATGGCGGGAGTTTACGAGCAGTACTTC. The rearrangement links TRBV20-1 to TRBJ2-7; the match to TRBD2 covers 7 bases. Germline V gene lookup returns CDR1 DFQATT and CDR2 SNEGSKA (reference sequence). V lost 0 bases, J lost 4 bases, and 12 bases stayed unmatched. This CDR3 is 16 amino acids long.

This clonotype has ten or more counts. The chain carries TRBV7-9 and TRBJ1-2, with D unresolved. V dropped 2 bases and J dropped 5 bases, with 9 bases sitting between them. Per the germline V gene, CDR1 is SEHNR and CDR2 is FQNEAQ (reference sequence). CDR3 length equals 13 residues. The chain's CDR3 is CASSLTQEYGYTF. The CDR3 DNA is TGTGCCAGCAGCTTAACGCAGGAGTATGGCTACACCTTC.

Regarding this clonotype: Because the CDR3 is missing its conserved closing phenylalanine or tryptophan, this is likely a read error. The limits of the CDR3 on the DNA are not certain, so only TCRdb's listed CDR3 is given. V and J are TRBV7-2 and TRBJ1-2; the table assigns TRBD1, which was not confirmed against the DNA. The CDR3 spans 8 residues, counting both ends. Per the germline V gene, CDR1 is SGHTA and CDR2 is FQGNSA. CDR3: CASSPGRD.

This CDR3 is CAGTSGRRYEQYF. In nucleotides, the CDR3 is TGTGCCGGGACTAGCGGGAGGAGGTACGAGCAGTACTTC. The rearrangement joins TRBV7-9 to TRBJ2-7; 15 nucleotides match TRBD2. The CDR3 is 13 residues long. Germline V gene sequence: CDR1 SEHNR, CDR2 FQNEAQ (reference sequence). V dropped 11 bases and J dropped 4; count of bases not matched to a gene: 3.

This clonotype was seen ten or more times. The gene calls are TRBV12-3 or TRBV12-4 and TRBJ1-5; TRBD1 matches at 7 bases. CDR3 length: 14 amino acids. Germline trimming cut 2 bases from V and 6 bases from J; bases unmatched to any gene: 4. CDR3 sequence reads: CASSLKDRVQPQHF. The CDR3 DNA sequence: TGTGCCAGCAGTTTAAAAGACAGGGTTCAGCCCCAGCATTTT.